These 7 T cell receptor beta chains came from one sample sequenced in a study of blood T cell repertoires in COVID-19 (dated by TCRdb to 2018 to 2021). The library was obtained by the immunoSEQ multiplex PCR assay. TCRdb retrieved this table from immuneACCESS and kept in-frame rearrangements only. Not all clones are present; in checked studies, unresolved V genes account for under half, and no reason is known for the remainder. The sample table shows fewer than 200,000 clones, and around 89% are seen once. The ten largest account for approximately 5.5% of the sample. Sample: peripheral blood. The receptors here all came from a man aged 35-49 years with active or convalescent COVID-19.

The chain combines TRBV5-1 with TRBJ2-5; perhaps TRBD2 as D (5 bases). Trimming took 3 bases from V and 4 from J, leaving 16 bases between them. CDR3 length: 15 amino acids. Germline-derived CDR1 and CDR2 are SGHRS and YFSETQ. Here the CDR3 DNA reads TGCGCCAGCAGCTCGGACTCGGCCCGAGGAGAGACCCAGTACTTC. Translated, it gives CASSSDSARGETQYF.

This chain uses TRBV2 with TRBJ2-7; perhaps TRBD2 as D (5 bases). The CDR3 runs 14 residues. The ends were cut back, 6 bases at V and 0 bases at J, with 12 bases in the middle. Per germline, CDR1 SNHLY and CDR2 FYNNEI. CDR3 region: CASREETVSYEQYF. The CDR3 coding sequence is TGTGCCAGCAGGGAGGAGACCGTCTCCTACGAGCAGTACTTC.

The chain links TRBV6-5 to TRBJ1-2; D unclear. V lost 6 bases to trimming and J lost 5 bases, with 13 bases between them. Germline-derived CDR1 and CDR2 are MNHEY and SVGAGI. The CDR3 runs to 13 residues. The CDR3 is CASSRQASYGYTF. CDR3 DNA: TGTGCCAGCAGCCGACAAGCCAGTTATGGCTACACCTTC.

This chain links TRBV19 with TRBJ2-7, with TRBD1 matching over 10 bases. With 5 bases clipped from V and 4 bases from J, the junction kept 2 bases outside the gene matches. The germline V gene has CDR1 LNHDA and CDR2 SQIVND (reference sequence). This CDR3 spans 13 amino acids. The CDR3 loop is CASSRQGAYEQYF. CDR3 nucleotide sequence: TGTGCCAGTAGTCGACAGGGGGCATACGAGCAGTACTTC.

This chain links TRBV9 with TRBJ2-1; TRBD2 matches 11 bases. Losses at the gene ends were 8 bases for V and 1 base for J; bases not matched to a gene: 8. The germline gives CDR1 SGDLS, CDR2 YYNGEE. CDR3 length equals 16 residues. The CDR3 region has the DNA TGTGCCAGTCAGCCGGGACTAGCGGTTTCCTACAATGAGCAGTTCTTC. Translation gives CASQPGLAVSYNEQFF.

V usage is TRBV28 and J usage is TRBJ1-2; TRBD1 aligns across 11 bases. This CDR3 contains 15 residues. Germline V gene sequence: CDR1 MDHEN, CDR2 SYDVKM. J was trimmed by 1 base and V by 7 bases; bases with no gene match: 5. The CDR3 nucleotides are TGTGCCAGCAATCCCGGGACAGGGGGTAACTATGGCTACACCTTC. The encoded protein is CASNPGTGGNYGYTF.

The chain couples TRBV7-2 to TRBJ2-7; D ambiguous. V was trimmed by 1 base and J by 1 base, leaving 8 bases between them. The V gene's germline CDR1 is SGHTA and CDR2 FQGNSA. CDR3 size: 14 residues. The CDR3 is CASSLVRSSYEQYF. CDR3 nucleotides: TGTGCCAGCAGCTTAGTGCGGTCGTCCTACGAGCAGTACTTC.